These 18 T cell receptor beta chains share one sample of origin, sequenced in a study of spatial heterogeneity in lung cancer. TCRdb re-called the 5' RACE reads through MiXCR, storing one row per CDR3 protein. Of about 48,000 distinct CDR3 sequences listed, around 5.2% are singletons. The time point denotes: sample taken at primary tumor resection. The input material, whole RNA from tumor, nontumor lung or frozen PBMC, was sequenced unsorted. Sequenced here: PBMCs, sampled at surgery. The receptors were sampled from a male donor with early-stage non-small cell lung cancer.

This clonotype has a count of ten or more. The chain carries TRBV6-5 and TRBJ2-1, with TRBD2 matching over 9 bases. Trimming removed 0 bases from V and 6 bases from J; junction bases left unmatched: 12. Germline values: CDR1 MNHEY, CDR2 SVGAGI. The CDR3 loop spans 18 amino acids. CDR3 amino acids: CASSYSMAGGGRGNEQFF. For the CDR3, the DNA is TGTGCCAGCAGTTACTCGATGGCGGGAGGGGGTAGGGGCAATGAGCAGTTCTTC.

This clonotype has at least ten counts. The J gene is TRBJ2-5, the V gene TRBV20-1; 7 bases line up with TRBD1. Per the germline V gene, CDR1 is DFQATT and CDR2 is SNEGSKA (reference sequence). Losses at the gene ends were 5 bases for V and 4 bases for J; bases not matched to a gene: 7. This CDR3 has 13 residues. The CDR3 spells CSAYEGARETQYF. The CDR3 nucleotides are TGCAGTGCTTATGAGGGGGCGCGAGAGACCCAGTACTTC.

This clonotype has a count of ten or more. The rearrangement joins TRBV4-1 to TRBJ2-3; D gene unclear. The germline V gene has CDR1 MGHRA and CDR2 YSYEKL. The length of the CDR3 is 15 residues. V was clipped by 2 bases and J by 0 bases, with 9 bases between them. CDR3 bases: TGCGCCAGCAGCCAATTCGAGCCTAGCACAGATACGCAGTATTTT. It specifies CASSQFEPSTDTQYF.

This clonotype was recorded at least ten times. This chain connects TRBV6-6 to TRBJ2-1, with D tentatively TRBD1 (5 bases). The length of the CDR3 is 14 residues. V was pared by 4 bases and J by 5 bases, with 12 bases between. The V gene's germline CDR1 is MNHNY and CDR2 SVGAGI (reference sequence). CDR3 sequence reads: CASSSRGQNNEQFF. In DNA, the CDR3 is TGTGCCAGCAGTTCCCGCGGACAAAACAATGAGCAGTTCTTC.

This clonotype was recorded many times. CDR3 loop: CASSPPPGWGPYNEQFF. CDR3 coding DNA: TGTGCCAGCAGCCCTCCCCCGGGGTGGGGCCCCTACAATGAGCAGTTCTTC. The gene calls are TRBV5-6 and TRBJ2-1, with D perhaps matching TRBD1 or TRBD2 (5 bases each). Germline CDR1 and CDR2: SGHDT and YYEEEE. V lost 4 bases and J lost 2, with 19 bases in between. The CDR3 totals 17 residues.

This clonotype was seen repeatedly, ten times or more. V usage is TRBV12-5 and J usage is TRBJ2-3; D call uncertain. This CDR3 region has 14 residues. Looked up from germline, CDR1 is LGHNT and CDR2 is FRNRAP. Trimming removed 7 bases from V and 1 base from J, with 12 bases in between. CDR3 sequence reads: CASVVGLGTDTQYF. The CDR3 DNA reads as TGTGCTAGTGTTGTCGGGCTCGGCACAGATACGCAGTATTTT. The whole variable domain, remainder taken from reference TRBV12-5 and TRBJ2-3, is DARVTQTPRHKVTEMGQEVTMRCQPILGHNTVFWYRQTMMQGLELLAYFRNRAPLDDSGMPKDRFSAEMPDATLATLKIQPSEPRDSAVYFCASVVGLGTDTQYFGPGTRLTVL.

This clonotype was counted at least ten times. J is TRBJ2-3 and V is TRBV20-1, with TRBD1 matching over 7 bases. The CDR3 length is 17 residues. CDR1 is DFQATT, CDR2 SNEGSKA, per germline (reference sequence). Germline trimming cut 0 bases from V and 4 bases from J; bases unmatched to any gene: 13. The CDR3 bases are TGCAGTGCTAGAGATCTCCGCCGACAGGGTAGTGCAGATACGCAGTATTTT. Amino acid sequence: CSARDLRRQGSADTQYF.

The table lists this clonotype with many counts. The rearrangement joins TRBV20-1 to TRBJ1-6; possible D gene TRBD1, 5 bases. V was trimmed by 1 base and J by 8 bases, leaving 9 bases between them. From germline, CDR1 is DFQATT and CDR2 SNEGSKA (reference sequence). The CDR3 length is 13 residues. CDR3: CSARVQADSPLHF. CDR3 DNA sequence: TGCAGTGCTAGAGTACAGGCAGATTCACCCCTCCACTTT.

This clonotype has at least ten counts. The chain uses TRBV13 and TRBJ2-1; perhaps TRBD2 as D (6 bases). The CDR3 is made up of 15 amino acids. Per germline, CDR1 PRHDT and CDR2 FYEKMQ (reference sequence). V was pared by 7 bases and J by 2 bases, with 15 bases between. CDR3 region: CASTFEGRPYNEQFF. For the CDR3, the DNA is TGTGCCAGCACCTTTGAGGGGAGGCCCTACAATGAGCAGTTCTTC.

Ten or more counts support this clonotype. The genes are TRBV5-1 and TRBJ2-5; D gene uncertain. The germline V and J ends were trimmed by 0 bases and 1 base, with 4 bases remaining between them. The CDR3 totals 13 residues. Per the germline V gene, CDR1 is SGHRS and CDR2 is YFSETQ. The CDR3 sequence is CASSLGVQETQYF. CDR3 DNA: TGCGCCAGCAGCTTGGGGGTCCAAGAGACCCAGTACTTC.

The V and J genes are TRBV6-5 and TRBJ2-7, with a tentative D call TRBD1 (7 bases). CDR1 and CDR2 from the germline V gene are MNHEY and SVGAGI. V gave up 2 bases and J gave up 4 bases, with 15 bases separating them. The CDR3 is made up of 15 amino acids. The CDR3 loop reads CASSYGQGGTYEQYF. The CDR3 region has the DNA TGTGCCAGCAGTTACGGGCAGGGGGGTACTTACGAGCAGTACTTC.

Only a few counts were recorded for this clonotype. The chain recombines TRBV5-1 with TRBJ2-2; D may be TRBD1 or TRBD2 (6 bases each). The CDR3 runs 14 residues. Germline V CDR1 and CDR2: SGHRS, YFSETQ. V was trimmed by 3 bases and J by 5 bases, leaving 11 bases between them. CDR3 in amino acids: CASSWGAQTGELFF. CDR3 sequence (DNA): TGCGCCAGCAGCTGGGGGGCGCAAACCGGGGAGCTGTTTTTT.

This clonotype appeared many times. V gene TRBV10-3 combines with J gene TRBJ2-7; either TRBD1 or TRBD2 may supply D (5 bases each). Trimming took off 9 bases at V and 0 bases at J, with 18 bases between the two ends. The CDR3 runs to 15 residues. CDR1 and CDR2 (germline): ENHRY, SYGVKD. The DNA for the CDR3 is TGTGCCATTTCAGCTGGGACGCAAGGCTCCTACGAGCAGTACTTC. Encoded protein: CAISAGTQGSYEQYF.

This clonotype was counted ten times or more. This rearrangement joins TRBV20-1 to TRBJ2-7; D call uncertain. Trimming stripped 1 base from V and 5 bases from J, with 12 bases between. This CDR3 spans 13 amino acids. CDR1 DFQATT and CDR2 SNEGSKA come from the germline V gene (reference sequence). CDR3 sequence: CSARVGSWDEQYF. DNA for the CDR3: TGCAGTGCTAGAGTGGGCAGCTGGGACGAGCAGTACTTC.

This clonotype was seen a few times. V is TRBV2 and J is TRBJ2-6; 9 positions agree with TRBD2. V trimming: 1 base; J trimming: 1 base; junction bases outside the gene matches: 5. This CDR3 contains 18 residues. Germline CDR1 reads SNHLY; CDR2 reads FYNNEI. The CDR3 region is CASSEGLAGTSGANVLTF. The DNA for the CDR3 is TGTGCCAGCAGTGAAGGTCTAGCGGGAACATCTGGGGCCAACGTCCTGACTTTC.

In this sample, this clonotype turned up many times. CDR3 nucleotide sequence: TGCGCCAGCAGCTTGGGCCCTAGCGGGACACACAATGAGCAGTTCTTC. It specifies CASSLGPSGTHNEQFF. The chain links TRBV5-1 to TRBJ2-1, with 9 bases that match TRBD2. The CDR3 runs 16 residues. Germline CDR1 SGHRS, CDR2 YFSETQ. Germline trimming cut 0 bases from V and 5 bases from J; bases unmatched to any gene: 6. The entire variable domain, with the rest obtained from reference TRBV5-1 and TRBJ2-1, is as follows: KAGVTQTPRYLIKTRGQQVTLSCSPISGHRSVSWYQQTPGQGLQFLFEYFSETQRNKGNFPGRFSGRQFSNSRSEMNVSTLELGDSALYLCASSLGPSGTHNEQFFGPGTRLTVL.

This clonotype was seen many times. J is TRBJ2-1 and V is TRBV4-2; D assignment may be TRBD1 or TRBD2 (5 bases each). V shed 0 bases and J shed 10 bases, with 16 bases lying between them. The germline V gene has CDR1 LGHNA and CDR2 YNFKEQ. The CDR3 length is 15 residues. The CDR3 DNA reads as TGTGCCAGCAGCCAAGACTGGACTGGACAACGGGAGCAGTTCTTC. Protein: CASSQDWTGQREQFF.

This rearrangement joins TRBV3-1 to TRBJ2-1, with D perhaps TRBD2 (5 bases). There are 14 residues in the CDR3. Between the trimmed V and J ends, which lost 4 bases and 9 bases, there was a span of 16 bases. From germline, CDR1 is LGHDT and CDR2 YNNKEL (reference sequence). This CDR3 reads CASSLLSGMGEQFF. As DNA, the CDR3 is TGTGCCAGCAGCCTCCTTTCGGGGATGGGTGAGCAGTTCTTC.